The 14 T cell receptor beta chains below were found in one sample sequenced in a study of cytomegalovirus exposure and HLA in healthy donors. Primers included in the PCR were 60 Vbeta and 13 Jbeta primers. Libraries were prepared by immunoSEQ multiplex PCR; TCRdb keeps only in-frame clonotypes and omits some of them. The sample includes about 140,000 clones, approximately 77% of them seen just once. Sequencing used PBMCs. These receptors came from a woman between 40 and 55 years old in good health and CMV-seronegative.

The rearrangement joins TRBV5-6 to TRBJ2-1, with D possibly matching TRBD2 (6 bases). The V end lost 4 bases, the J end lost 9 bases, and 17 bases lay between the germline ends. From germline, CDR1 is SGHDT and CDR2 YYEEEE. CDR3 size: 14 residues. CDR3: CASSLRGTDGEQFF. DNA of the CDR3: TGTGCCAGCAGCCTTCGGGGGACCGACGGTGAGCAGTTCTTC.

This chain links TRBV6-5 with TRBJ2-7; 8 bases align to TRBD1. This CDR3 comprises 15 residues. Germline values: CDR1 MNHEY, CDR2 SVGAGI. The V segment lost 7 bases and the J segment 4 bases; nucleotides outside the gene matches: 12. For the CDR3, the DNA is TGTGCCAGCACCCAAACCGGACAGGGCCCTTACGAGCAGTACTTC. This sequence encodes CASTQTGQGPYEQYF.

The chain combines TRBV28 with TRBJ1-2; unclear D gene. Trimming pared 7 bases from V and 8 bases from J, leaving 14 bases between. The CDR3 length is 12 residues. Germline lookup yields CDR1 MDHEN and CDR2 SYDVKM. The CDR3 DNA reads as TGTGCCAGCACAACAGCCGGGGTAGGCTACACCTTC. This sequence encodes CASTTAGVGYTF.

The chain joins TRBV6-6 to TRBJ1-6, with D unresolved. CDR1 is MNHNY and CDR2 is SVGAGI in the germline V gene (reference sequence). The germline V and J ends were trimmed by 2 bases and 2 bases, with 7 bases remaining between them. This CDR3 spans 15 amino acids. The CDR3: CASSYGEPYNSPLHF. Here the CDR3 DNA reads TGTGCCAGCAGTTACGGGGAGCCCTATAATTCACCCCTCCACTTT.

J is TRBJ2-1 and V is TRBV18, with 8 nucleotides matching TRBD1. Germline lookup yields CDR1 KGHSH and CDR2 LQKENI. The CDR3 extends over 14 amino acids. Germline trimming cut 3 bases from V and 9 bases from J; bases unmatched to any gene: 7. CDR3 DNA sequence: TGTGCCAGCTCACCGGTGACAGGGGACAGTGAGCAGTTCTTC. Residues: CASSPVTGDSEQFF.

V usage is TRBV6-5 and J usage is TRBJ2-7; possibly TRBD2 for D (5 bases). Germline lookup yields CDR1 MNHEY and CDR2 SVGAGI. V was clipped by 0 bases and J by 8 bases, with 11 bases between them. This CDR3 is 13 amino acids long. DNA for the CDR3: TGTGCCAGCAGTTACTCCATCGGGGAAAAGCAGTACTTC. It encodes CASSYSIGEKQYF.

The chain recombines TRBV6-5 with TRBJ1-5; 9 bases match TRBD1. CDR1 is MNHEY and CDR2 is SVGAGI in the germline V gene. J lost 2 bases, V lost 2 bases, and 4 bases had no gene match. The CDR3 covers 16 residues. The CDR3 protein is CASSYARTGGNQPQHF. DNA for the CDR3: TGTGCCAGCAGTTACGCCAGGACAGGGGGCAATCAGCCCCAGCATTTT.

The J gene is TRBJ1-4, the V gene TRBV7-9, with D maybe TRBD1 (6 bases). CDR3 size: 17 residues. Trimming removed 5 bases from V and 0 bases from J, with 16 bases in between. CDR1 is SEHNR, CDR2 FQNEAQ, per germline (reference sequence). For the CDR3, the DNA is TGTGCCAGCAGCCAGAGGGACACAGTTGCAACTAATGAAAAACTGTTTTTT. Translating it yields CASSQRDTVATNEKLFF.

In this sample, this clone turned up once. This chain uses TRBV30 with TRBJ1-4; 8 bases map to TRBD1. The CDR3 sequence is 13 residues long. Trimming removed 2 bases from V and 8 bases from J; junction bases left unmatched: 4. Per the germline V gene, CDR1 is GTSNPN and CDR2 is SVGIG (reference sequence). Written as DNA, the CDR3 is TGTGCCTGGAGTCCCGGACAGGGAGAAAAACTGTTTTTT. Its protein is CAWSPGQGEKLFF.

The sample holds a few counts of this clone. This chain connects TRBV25-1 to TRBJ2-6, with a possible D match to TRBD2 (5 bases). The V and J ends lost 3 bases and 0 bases respectively, with 6 bases between them. Germline lookup yields CDR1 MGHDK and CDR2 SYGVNS. This CDR3 spans 15 amino acids. The CDR3, as DNA: TGTGCCAGCAGTGATCGGGGCTCTGGGGCCAACGTCCTGACTTTC. Its translation: CASSDRGSGANVLTF.

The rearrangement joins TRBV28 to TRBJ2-7, with 8 positions matching TRBD1. Germline assignment: CDR1 MDHEN and CDR2 SYDVKM. With V trimmed by 6 bases and J by 4 bases, 8 bases remained unmatched. This CDR3 has 14 amino acids. The CDR3 is CASRYRQGPYEQYF. CDR3 DNA sequence: TGTGCCAGCAGATATAGACAGGGGCCGTACGAGCAGTACTTC.

This sequence joins TRBV28 and TRBJ1-1; D is unresolved. From germline, CDR1 is MDHEN and CDR2 SYDVKM. The CDR3 consists of 13 residues. Between the trimmed V and J ends, which lost 3 bases and 4 bases, there was a span of 9 bases. The CDR3 DNA follows: TGTGCCAGCAGTTTTGAGGGTGTCACTGAAGCTTTCTTT. Its translation is CASSFEGVTEAFF.

V is TRBV7-6 and J is TRBJ1-1; TRBD1 might be the D (6 bases). Per germline, CDR1 SGHVS and CDR2 FNYEAQ. The CDR3 runs 13 residues. V was cut by 3 bases and J by 5 bases, with 10 bases left in between. DNA for the CDR3: TGTGCCAGCAGCTTGCAGGGGTCGACTGAAGCTTTCTTT. Protein: CASSLQGSTEAFF. Based on the CDR3 plus reference TRBV7-6 and TRBJ1-1, the full variable domain is GAGVSQSPRYKVTKRGQDVALRCDPISGHVSLYWYRQALGQGPEFLTYFNYEAQQDKSGLPNDRFSAERPEGSISTLTIQRTEQRDSAMYRCASSLQGSTEAFFGQGTRLTVV.

The chain has TRBV7-8 and TRBJ2-7, with D possibly TRBD2 on 5 matching bases. Trimming removed 5 bases from V and 4 bases from J, with 15 bases in between. Germline values: CDR1 SGHVS, CDR2 FQNEAQ. This CDR3 spans 14 amino acids. The CDR3 region is CASSNRPGGYEQYF. Written as DNA, the CDR3 is TGTGCCAGCAGCAACCGGCCAGGAGGTTACGAGCAGTACTTC.